Listed below are T cell receptor beta chains from one sample, sequenced in a study of glioma-infiltrating T cells. MiXCR, run by TCRdb on the multiplex PCR reads, gives a single entry per CDR3 protein. The table includes roughly 350,000 distinct CDR3 sequences, around 45% detected once. Input material: glioma tissue, nonneoplastic brain tissue, or PBMCs (not recorded which). These receptor sequences come from a human donor with low-grade glioma or glioblastoma, undergoing nonglioma brain surgery, or in good health (not recorded which). Both conserved end residues are part of each CDR3. A D gene is named only where the DNA matches it firmly. Only some rows state a clone size, as once, few, many or a class for expanded clones.

J gene	clone size	D gene	V gene	CDR3 protein	CDR3 DNA
TRBJ1-5	many	NA	TRBV20-1	CSASRGGQPQHF	TGCAGTGCTAGTCGGGGGGGGCAGCCCCAGCATTTT
TRBJ2-7	few	TRBD1	TRBV4-1	CASSPGTGISYEQYF	TGCGCCAGCAGCCCCGGGACAGGTATCTCCTACGAGCAGTACTTC
TRBJ2-7	NA	NA	TRBV7-9	CASSFLQGHEQYF	TGTGCCAGCAGCTTCCTCCAGGGTCACGAGCAGTACTTC
TRBJ2-1	many	TRBD2	TRBV4-3	CASSQGISGGIYNEQFF	TGCGCCAGCAGCCAAGGTATTAGCGGGGGGATCTACAATGAGCAGTTCTTC
TRBJ2-1	many	TRBD2	TRBV6-2/TRBV6-3	CASRRAGGPVEQFF	TGTGCCAGCAGGAGGGCGGGAGGCCCTGTCGAGCAGTTCTTC
TRBJ2-5	NA	TRBD2	TRBV11-1	CASSLGTSGVQETQYF	TGTGCCAGCAGCCTCGGGACTAGCGGGGTTCAAGAGACCCAGTACTTC
TRBJ2-1	few	NA	TRBV7-6	CASSLVSSSNEQFF	TGTGCCAGCAGCTTAGTTAGTAGTAGCAATGAGCAGTTCTTC
TRBJ2-1	NA	TRBD2	TRBV4-1	CASSRHIPGGDNEQFF	TGCGCCAGCAGCCGTCACATTCCGGGAGGGGACAATGAGCAGTTCTTC
TRBJ2-1	few	TRBD2	TRBV4-2	CASSQESVGISGSNEQFF	TGTGCCAGCAGCCAAGAAAGTGTAGGGATTAGCGGGAGCAATGAGCAGTTCTTC
TRBJ1-5	NA	TRBD1	TRBV7-2	CASSEGQGSSNQPQHF	TGTGCCAGCAGCGAAGGACAGGGGTCGAGCAATCAGCCCCAGCATTTT
TRBJ1-2	once	TRBD1	TRBV5-8	CASSFDRAYGYTF	TGTGCCAGCAGCTTTGACAGGGCATATGGCTACACCTTC
TRBJ1-1	NA	NA	TRBV29-1	CSVSGSRLFTEAFF	TGCAGCGTTTCGGGCAGCCGGCTGTTCACTGAAGCTTTCTTT
TRBJ2-3	few	TRBD2	TRBV20-1	CSASGGRRGTDTQYF	TGCAGTGCCAGCGGCGGGAGGAGGGGCACAGATACGCAGTATTTT
TRBJ2-7	few	TRBD2	TRBV20-1	CSASGLVGEQYF	TGCAGTGCTTCCGGACTAGTCGGCGAGCAGTACTTC
TRBJ2-7	NA	NA	TRBV15	CATSRRVYEQYF	TGTGCCACCTCCCGTCGGGTCTACGAGCAGTACTTC
TRBJ1-4	NA	NA	TRBV27	CASSLYTEPTNEKLFF	TGTGCCAGCAGTTTATATACGGAACCAACTAATGAAAAACTGTTTTTT
TRBJ2-7	NA	TRBD2	TRBV7-2	CASSLRGAGGPHEQYF	TGTGCCAGCAGCTTACGCGGGGCGGGAGGGCCCCACGAGCAGTACTTC
TRBJ2-7	many	TRBD2	TRBV6-1	CASSVGLAGELHEQYF	TGTGCCAGCAGTGTGGGACTAGCGGGAGAACTCCACGAGCAGTACTTC
TRBJ2-5	NA	NA	TRBV11-2	CASSLPGMETQYF	TGTGCCAGCAGCTTGCCAGGGATGGAGACCCAGTACTTC
TRBJ1-1	NA	NA	TRBV11-2	CASSLRAQTQAFF	TGTGCCAGCAGCCTACGGGCCCAGACTCAAGCTTTCTTT
TRBJ1-4	NA	TRBD1	TRBV4-1	CASSPWGTGNEKLFF	TGCGCCAGCAGCCCATGGGGGACAGGCAATGAAAAACTGTTTTTT
TRBJ2-7	few	TRBD2	TRBV5-1	CASSFTSGRNEQYF	TGCGCCAGCAGCTTCACTAGCGGGAGAAACGAGCAGTACTTC
TRBJ2-1	NA	TRBD2	TRBV28	CASSMRQGIAGGIGVLNEQFF	TGTGCCAGCAGTATGAGACAGGGGATAGCGGGAGGGATCGGAGTTTTAAATGAGCAGTTCTTC
TRBJ2-3	NA	TRBD2	TRBV7-2	CASSAGLAGGSDTQYF	TGTGCCAGCAGCGCGGGACTAGCGGGAGGTTCAGATACGCAGTATTTT
TRBJ2-7	NA	NA	TRBV5-5	CASSFQQGDYEQYF	TGTGCCAGCAGCTTCCAACAGGGAGATTACGAGCAGTACTTC
TRBJ2-7	NA	TRBD2	TRBV20-1	CSARDPRASGSEQYF	TGCAGTGCTAGAGATCCAAGGGCTAGCGGGAGCGAGCAGTACTTC
TRBJ1-5	NA	TRBD1	TRBV20-1	CSATNRGLNQPQHF	TGCAGTGCTACTAACAGGGGGCTCAATCAGCCCCAGCATTTT
TRBJ1-4	many	TRBD1	TRBV27	CASSRTGVATNEKLFF	TGTGCCAGCAGCCGGACAGGGGTCGCAACTAATGAAAAACTGTTTTTT
TRBJ2-1	many	NA	TRBV6-2/TRBV6-3	CASSAREGLRGNEQFF	TGTGCCAGCAGCGCCCGAGAAGGGTTGAGGGGCAATGAGCAGTTCTTC
TRBJ1-2	NA	NA	TRBV28	CASSLGTLAGYTF	TGTGCCAGCAGCCTTGGGACCCTAGCTGGCTACACCTTC
TRBJ2-4	many	NA	TRBV15	CATSRPDRGDIQYF	TGTGCCACCAGCAGACCGGACAGAGGGGACATTCAGTACTTC
TRBJ2-7	few	NA	TRBV20-1	CSASAAAVLWYEQYF	TGCAGTGCTTCCGCGGCCGCCGTTCTTTGGTACGAGCAGTACTTC
TRBJ1-5	NA	NA	TRBV6-8	CASSYVRPRGGQPQHF	TGTGCCAGCAGTTACGTCCGGCCCCGTGGTGGTCAGCCCCAGCATTTT
TRBJ2-1	NA	TRBD2	TRBV12-5	CASGLIRTSGIRYNEQFF	TGTGCTAGTGGTTTAATTCGGACTAGCGGGATTCGCTACAATGAGCAGTTCTTC
TRBJ2-3	NA	TRBD2	TRBV6-2/TRBV6-3	CASRTRLAGGRPTDTQYF	TGTGCCAGCAGAACCCGACTAGCGGGAGGTCGGCCCACAGATACGCAGTATTTT
TRBJ2-7	NA	TRBD2	TRBV7-2	CASSLRVGAGGPGEQYF	TGTGCCAGCAGCTTACGGGTGGGAGCGGGAGGGCCGGGGGAGCAGTACTTC
TRBJ1-6	few	NA	TRBV6-1	CASRGRGFSPLHF	TGTGCCAGCAGGGGAAGGGGGTTCTCACCCCTCCACTTT
TRBJ2-1	NA	TRBD2	TRBV5-1	CASSLAGLAPNEQFF	TGCGCCAGCAGCTTGGCGGGACTAGCTCCCAATGAGCAGTTCTTC
TRBJ2-3	NA	TRBD2	TRBV20-1	CSAGGAGSVGRTDTQYF	TGCAGTGCAGGAGGAGCGGGATCCGTAGGCCGCACAGATACGCAGTATTTT
TRBJ2-7	NA	NA	TRBV2	CASSEFLGRWGQEQYF	TGTGCCAGCAGTGAATTTCTGGGCCGATGGGGCCAGGAGCAGTACTTC
TRBJ1-4	few	NA	TRBV5-1	CASSQTIGQPNEKLFF	TGCGCCAGCAGCCAGACCATCGGACAGCCAAATGAAAAACTGTTTTTT
TRBJ2-3	once	TRBD2	TRBV2	CASSHPGLAGIPQGDTQYF	TGTGCCAGCAGTCATCCGGGACTAGCGGGTATTCCCCAGGGGGATACGCAGTATTTT
TRBJ1-2	few	TRBD1	TRBV28	CASSFFGQEYTF	TGTGCCAGCAGTTTTTTTGGACAGGAATACACCTTC
TRBJ2-2	few	NA	TRBV7-2	CASLIDKNTGELFF	TGTGCCAGTCTCATTGACAAGAACACCGGGGAGCTGTTTTTT
TRBJ2-7	NA	NA	TRBV27	CASSFGGGNEQYF	TGTGCCAGCAGTTTTGGGGGGGGCAACGAGCAGTACTTC
TRBJ1-2	few	NA	TRBV29-1	CSVESARGYTF	TGCAGCGTTGAATCTGCGCGGGGCTACACCTTC
TRBJ1-5	many	NA	TRBV15	CATSRDSAASNQPQHF	TGTGCCACCAGCAGAGATTCCGCGGCTAGCAATCAGCCCCAGCATTTT
TRBJ1-1	NA	NA	TRBV29-1	CSVEVKGHHTEALF	TGCAGCGTTGAAGTGAAGGGACACCACACTGAAGCTCTCTTT
TRBJ2-7	NA	NA	TRBV4-2	CASRTKVAAGGEQYF	TGTGCCAGCAGGACCAAGGTAGCGGCTGGTGGCGAGCAGTACTTC
TRBJ2-4	NA	NA	TRBV11-2	CASSLYQNIQYF	TGTGCCAGCAGCTTGTATCAAAACATTCAGTACTTC
TRBJ2-5	NA	NA	TRBV24-1	CATSDFPPLGNQETQHF	TGTGCCACCAGTGATTTCCCTCCCTTGGGGAACCAAGAGACCCAGCACTTC
TRBJ2-3	NA	TRBD2	TRBV6-5	CASSYASGRKDTQYF	TGTGCCAGCAGCTACGCTAGCGGGAGAAAAGATACGCAGTATTTT
TRBJ1-1	NA	NA	TRBV18	CASSVTENTEAFF	TGTGCCAGCTCAGTCACAGAGAACACTGAAGCTTTCTTT
TRBJ1-6	NA	NA	TRBV7-2	CASSLDTGSPLHF	TGTGCCAGCAGCTTAGATACAGGGTCACCCCTCCACTTT
TRBJ1-1	NA	TRBD1	TRBV7-2	CASSGTGGYTEAFF	TGTGCCAGCAGCGGTACAGGGGGCTACACTGAAGCTTTCTTT
TRBJ1-1	NA	NA	TRBV24-1	CATSGAGASNTEAFF	TGTGCCACCAGTGGGGCGGGGGCGTCGAACACTGAAGCTTTCTTT
TRBJ1-5	NA	NA	TRBV28	CASSLSRQSPTRNQPQHF	TGTGCCAGCAGTTTAAGTAGGCAGAGTCCTACTCGCAATCAGCCCCAGCATTTT
TRBJ1-2	NA	TRBD1	TRBV6-8	CASSSIGQGVLSGYSF	TGTGCCAGCAGTTCAATAGGACAGGGGGTATTGAGTGGCTACAGCTTC
TRBJ1-4	many	NA	TRBV6-2/TRBV6-3	CASSNREEKLFF	TGTGCCAGCAGTAACAGGGAAGAAAAACTGTTTTTT
TRBJ2-4	many	NA	TRBV6-1	CASSIAFRDGIQYF	TGTGCCAGCAGTATAGCGTTTCGGGACGGCATTCAGTACTTC